This entry is about one T cell receptor (beta chain). Its antigen is still unknown. This record comes from a study of OX40 agonist ivuxolimab in advanced cancers. Study summary: With ivuxolimab, an agonistic anti-OX40 (CD134) antibody, patients were treated.

Study-wide results and caveats: The work left the antigen specificity of expanded peripheral T cells undetermined. Researchers report that CD8+ T cells had, on average, more expanded clones than CD4+.

The CDR3 is 15 amino acids. With 2 bases clipped from V and 1 base from J, the junction kept 4 bases outside the gene matches. Germline assignment: CDR1 SGHNT and CDR2 YYREEE (reference sequence). Here immunoSEQ multiplex PCR was the method, and the copy in TCRdb shows in-frame clones only, minus some. The repertoire has 65,000 to 90,000 clones, 84% of them found once; the top ten carry 2.5% to 3%. This chain joins TRBV5-4 and TRBJ2-3, with TRBD1 matching 7 bases. This sample comprised CD4+ or CD8+ T cells sorted from blood, obtained in a trial of the OX40 agonist ivuxolimab. This clonotype was obtained from an adult with an advanced solid tumor such as melanoma, head and neck, liver or kidney cancer. CDR3 in amino acids: CASSFWTGRTDTQYF. CDR3 nucleotides: TGTGCCAGCAGCTTCTGGACAGGCCGCACAGATACGCAGTATTTT. The full variable domain, its missing parts supplied by reference TRBV5-4 and TRBJ2-3, is ETGVTQSPTHLIKTRGQQVTLRCSSQSGHNTVSWYQQALGQGPQFIFQYYREEENGRGNFPPRFSGLQFPNYSSELNVNALELDDSALYLCASSFWTGRTDTQYFGPGTRLTVL.